The 22 T cell receptor beta chains presented below share a single source sample, sequenced in a study of shared clonotypes between healthy human individuals. Generated by immunoSEQ multiplex PCR, the TCRdb table keeps only in-frame clones and is missing some. Here the sample spans a few hundred thousand clones, 95% to 98% being singletons. Sequencing was performed on naive CD4+ T cells sorted from blood. Subset reported: CD45RA+ positively selected. The receptor set was obtained from a woman aged 25 to 39 in good health.

The chain couples TRBV28 to TRBJ2-7; D uncertain. Trimming took 1 base from V and 3 from J, leaving 7 bases between them. CDR1 is MDHEN, CDR2 SYDVKM, per germline. The CDR3 is 13 amino acids. The CDR3 DNA follows: TGTGCCAGCAGTTTATCGGAGATCTACGAGCAGTACTTC. Protein: CASSLSEIYEQYF.

This sequence joins TRBV15 and TRBJ1-5; 8 bases line up with TRBD1. The length of the CDR3 is 15 residues. Germline assignment: CDR1 LNHNV and CDR2 YYDKDF (reference sequence). The trim removed 3 bases at V and 3 bases at J, leaving 4 bases unmatched. CDR3: CATSRDRALNQPQHF. The CDR3 nucleotides are TGTGCCACCAGCAGGGACAGGGCCCTCAATCAGCCCCAGCATTTT.

V is TRBV19 and J is TRBJ2-1; D uncertain. The V gene's germline CDR1 is LNHDA and CDR2 SQIVND (reference sequence). The germline V and J ends were trimmed by 4 bases and 6 bases, with 4 bases remaining between them. CDR3 length: 11 residues. The CDR3 nucleotides are TGTGCCAGTAGTAGCATCAATGAGCAGTTCTTC. Translation gives CASSSINEQFF.

The count of this clone is one. The rearrangement joins TRBV19 to TRBJ1-4; maybe TRBD1 (5 bases). Trimming stripped 4 bases from V and 5 bases from J, with 8 bases between. CDR1 and CDR2 (germline): LNHDA, SQIVND (reference sequence). The CDR3 spans 13 residues. The CDR3 bases are TGTGCCAGTAGTACGGGGCCCAATGAAAAACTGTTTTTT. As protein: CASSTGPNEKLFF. Together with reference TRBV19 and TRBJ1-4, the CDR3 gives the full variable domain: DGGITQSPKYLFRKEGQNVTLSCEQNLNHDAMYWYRQDPGQGLRLIYYSQIVNDFQKGDIAEGYSVSREKKESFPLTVTSAQKNPTAFYLCASSTGPNEKLFFGSGTQLSVL.

The rearrangement joins TRBV18 to TRBJ1-1, with D unclear. Looked up from germline, CDR1 is KGHSH and CDR2 is LQKENI. Trimming removed 6 bases from V and 2 bases from J, with 19 bases in between. The CDR3 consists of 16 residues. The CDR3 DNA reads as TGTGCCAGCTCGCTCGTCGCAAGGCAGAGTAACACTGAAGCTTTCTTT. Protein sequence: CASSLVARQSNTEAFF.

J is TRBJ2-7 and V is TRBV5-1; TRBD1 agrees at 11 bases. There are 15 residues in the CDR3. From germline, CDR1 is SGHRS and CDR2 YFSETQ. Trimming at V came to 4 bases and at J to 3 bases, leaving 6 bases not matched to a gene. The DNA of the CDR3 is TGCGCCAGCAGCGTATCCGGGACAGGGGGCTACGAGCAGTACTTC. Protein: CASSVSGTGGYEQYF.

V gene TRBV29-1 combines with J gene TRBJ2-7; 11 nucleotides match TRBD2. Germline assignment: CDR1 SQVTM and CDR2 ANQGSEA. The junction had 2 bases not matched to a gene; V was cut back by 4 bases and J by 3 bases. This CDR3 region has 13 residues. CDR3 sequence reads: CSVGGLADYEQYF. DNA for the CDR3: TGCAGCGTTGGGGGACTAGCGGACTACGAGCAGTACTTC.

This rearrangement joins TRBV7-9 to TRBJ2-5; 13 bases are a match to TRBD2. Per the germline V gene, CDR1 is SEHNR and CDR2 is FQNEAQ (reference sequence). The CDR3 contains 18 residues. Trimming removed 0 bases from V and 5 bases from J; junction bases left unmatched: 9. The CDR3 here is CASSLARTSGSSRETQYF. For the CDR3, the DNA is TGTGCCAGCAGCTTAGCGAGGACTAGCGGGAGTTCGCGGGAGACCCAGTACTTC. The variable domain in full, completed from reference TRBV7-9 and TRBJ2-5, reads DTGVSQNPRHKITKRGQNVTFRCDPISEHNRLYWYRQTLGQGPEFLTYFQNEAQLEKSRLLSDRFSAERPKGSFSTLEIQRTEQGDSAMYLCASSLARTSGSSRETQYFGPGTRLLVL.

The rearrangement joins TRBV5-1 to TRBJ2-5; D gene ambiguous. Germline V gives CDR1 SGHRS, CDR2 YFSETQ. The length of the CDR3 is 16 residues. V was clipped by 3 bases and J by 0 bases, with 15 bases between them. CDR3 residues: CASSSDGTVYQETQYF. The DNA of the CDR3 is TGCGCCAGCAGCTCAGATGGTACTGTATACCAAGAGACCCAGTACTTC.

This sequence joins TRBV28 and TRBJ2-3; TRBD1 aligns across 7 bases. V dropped 5 bases and J dropped 1; count of bases not matched to a gene: 12. The CDR3 is made up of 17 amino acids. Germline V lookup: CDR1 MDHEN, CDR2 SYDVKM. CDR3 in amino acids: CASSLPPGQKGTDTQYF. DNA of the CDR3: TGTGCCAGCAGTCTACCCCCGGGACAGAAAGGCACAGATACGCAGTATTTT.

This chain uses TRBV9 with TRBJ2-2; D ambiguous. From germline, CDR1 is SGDLS and CDR2 YYNGEE. The V end was cut by 4 bases, the J end by 4 bases, with 14 bases between. The length of the CDR3 is 15 residues. The DNA for the CDR3 is TGTGCCAGCAGCTTCCGGGCCTCTGTCACCGGGGAGCTGTTTTTT. This codes for CASSFRASVTGELFF.

The chain links TRBV25-1 to TRBJ2-3; 11 positions match TRBD1. The V gene's germline CDR1 is MGHDK and CDR2 SYGVNS. CDR3 length equals 15 residues. V shed 5 bases and J 5 bases; nucleotides not matched to a gene: 6. The CDR3 DNA reads as TGTGCCAGCAGTATTTGGACAGGGGGCGGAGATACGCAGTATTTT. Protein: CASSIWTGGGDTQYF.

This clone was seen only once. The sample contains more than one DNA sequence encoding this CDR3. This sequence joins TRBV28 and TRBJ1-3, with D maybe TRBD1 (5 bases). Germline lookup yields CDR1 MDHEN and CDR2 SYDVKM. V lost 3 bases to trimming and J lost 4 bases, with 10 bases between them. This CDR3 comprises 14 residues. The CDR3 region is CASSLQGAGNTIYF. The CDR3 DNA reads as TGTGCCAGCAGTTTGCAAGGGGCCGGAAACACCATATATTTT.

The V gene is TRBV28, the J gene TRBJ1-2; weak D call: TRBD1 (6 bases). This CDR3 region has 12 residues. Germline assignment: CDR1 MDHEN and CDR2 SYDVKM. Trimming removed 8 bases from V and 5 bases from J, with 12 bases in between. The CDR3 region has the DNA TGTGCCAGCCGGTACAGGGAGTATGGCTACACCTTC. Translating gives CASRYREYGYTF.

The genes are TRBV2 and TRBJ2-7, with TRBD1 identical over 9 bases. The CDR3 extends over 14 amino acids. Trimming cost V 6 bases and J 5 bases; bases outside gene matches: 8. Germline CDR1 and CDR2: SNHLY and FYNNEI. CDR3 amino acids: CASRPGQGTDEQYF. The DNA for the CDR3 is TGTGCCAGCAGACCGGGACAGGGTACCGACGAGCAGTACTTC.

The V call is TRBV28, the J call TRBJ1-1, with D uncertain. This CDR3 has 14 amino acids. Per germline, CDR1 MDHEN and CDR2 SYDVKM. Deletions cut 4 bases from V and 0 bases from J, with 9 bases between. This CDR3 is CASSYGNMNTEAFF. The CDR3 nucleotides are TGTGCCAGCAGTTATGGCAACATGAACACTGAAGCTTTCTTT.

This chain links TRBV29-1 with TRBJ1-2; D perhaps matches TRBD1 (6 bases). The CDR3 has 11 amino acids. Trimming left V 4 bases short and J 10 bases short, with 13 bases between. The germline V gene encodes CDR1 SQVTM and CDR2 ANQGSEA. The CDR3 DNA sequence: TGCAGCGTTGTCCGGGACATTGACTACACCTTC. Translation gives CSVVRDIDYTF.

This sequence joins TRBV19 and TRBJ1-5, with D uncertain. V lost 9 bases and J lost 0, with 12 bases in between. The CDR3 consists of 14 residues. Germline V lookup: CDR1 LNHDA, CDR2 SQIVND (reference sequence). The CDR3 DNA is TGTGCCAGCCGGTGGGTGAATAGCAATCAGCCCCAGCATTTT. This translates into CASRWVNSNQPQHF.

The genes are TRBV5-1 and TRBJ2-3; D gene ambiguous. The CDR3 contains 13 residues. The V gene's germline CDR1 is SGHRS and CDR2 YFSETQ. The V and J ends lost 1 base and 0 bases respectively, with 3 bases between them. The DNA for the CDR3 is TGCGCCAGCAGCTTGCTTAGCACAGATACGCAGTATTTT. Its protein product is CASSLLSTDTQYF.

The chain carries TRBV28 and TRBJ2-3, with 7 bases aligning to TRBD2. With 6 bases clipped from V and 0 bases from J, the junction kept 6 bases outside the gene matches. The CDR3 length is 15 residues. The germline V gene encodes CDR1 MDHEN and CDR2 SYDVKM. The CDR3 DNA reads as TGTGCCAGCAGGATGGGGAGGGCTAGCACAGATACGCAGTATTTT. It yields the protein CASRMGRASTDTQYF.

The chain is built from TRBV5-1 and TRBJ1-1; D is possibly TRBD1 (5 bases). V dropped 0 bases and J dropped 0 bases, with 15 bases sitting between them. CDR1 is SGHRS and CDR2 is YFSETQ in the germline V gene. CDR3 length: 17 residues. The CDR3 reads CASSLECRVEMNTEAFF. The CDR3 coding sequence is TGCGCCAGCAGCTTGGAGTGCAGGGTGGAAATGAACACTGAAGCTTTCTTT. Variable domain in full (rest from reference TRBV5-1 and TRBJ1-1): KAGVTQTPRYLIKTRGQQVTLSCSPISGHRSVSWYQQTPGQGLQFLFEYFSETQRNKGNFPGRFSGRQFSNSRSEMNVSTLELGDSALYLCASSLECRVEMNTEAFFGQGTRLTVV.

The chain joins TRBV29-1 to TRBJ1-2; 7 positions match TRBD1. CDR1 and CDR2 from the germline V gene are SQVTM and ANQGSEA. V lost 7 bases, J lost 9 bases, and 11 bases stayed unmatched. This CDR3 has 12 amino acids. The CDR3 DNA reads TGCAGCGCTGGGACAGCGCGGGGGAGCTACACCTTC. This codes for CSAGTARGSYTF.